This TCR beta chain stems from a study of blood T cell repertoires in COVID-19. Study in general: The United States, Italy and Spain provided the acute and convalescent COVID-19 samples. PBMCs, B-cell-depleted T cells, or T cells provided the cDNA or gDNA that made up the material.

Donors were grouped by their self-reported clinical history. A COVID-19 case had been met by exposed participants during the 2 weeks before study entry. This table comes from immunoSEQ multiplex PCR, and its TCRdb copy is limited to in-frame clones, with some not included. The sample includes about 180,000 clones, roughly three quarters of them seen just once. The CDR3 has 16 amino acids. V shed 0 bases and J shed 3 bases, with 15 bases lying between them. From germline, CDR1 is LGHDT and CDR2 YNNKEL (reference sequence). What was sequenced was PBMCs or T cells enriched from blood (not recorded which). The rearrangement joins TRBV3-1 (or the pseudogene TRBV3-2) to TRBJ2-7; D perhaps matches TRBD1 (6 bases). This receptor was obtained from a man aged 55 to 69 who had been exposed to COVID-19. CDR3 residues: CASSQDPTGRYYEQYF. DNA for the CDR3: TGTGCCAGCAGCCAAGATCCCACAGGGCGTTACTACGAGCAGTACTTC.